The source of this T cell receptor (beta chain) is a study of read filtering for tumor transcriptome and immune sequencing. Study results and limitations: Single-read clonotypes: roughly 82% of IR-seq clonotypes (about 4% of reads), around three quarters of RNA-seq clonotypes (44.6% of reads).

This CDR3 is built from 14 residues. Germline loops: CDR1 SGHVS, CDR2 FNYEAQ. With 1 base removed from V and 5 bases from J, the gap between germline ends came to 11 bases. The library was built from around 400 ng RNA with molecular barcoded adaptors for alpha/delta and beta/gamma chains. TCRdb independently ran MiXCR on the reads; one entry per CDR3 protein. The table shows tens of thousands of distinct CDR3 sequences, with roughly 21% occurring only once. This clonotype was recorded at least ten times. As yet, its antigen is unknown. The TCR comes from a donor aged 40 or older with multiple myeloma. The sample taken for sequencing was a population of CD138-negative cells sorted from bone marrow. The chain recombines TRBV7-6 with TRBJ2-5; tentative D call: TRBD1 (6 bases). For the CDR3, the DNA is TGTGCCAGCAGCTTAGAATTTGGGGGCGAGACCCAGTACTTC. As protein: CASSLEFGGETQYF.